A selection of T cell receptor beta chains follows, all from one sample in a study of cytomegalovirus exposure and HLA in healthy donors. The method was immunoSEQ multiplex PCR; TCRdb's version includes in-frame clones alone and lacks a portion of them. This sample has approximately 160,000 clones, with about 84% found just once. Sequencing used PBMCs. These receptor sequences come from a man aged 18 to 35 in good health and CMV-seronegative. Each CDR3 is given with its conserved first and last residue. A D gene is named only where the DNA matches it firmly.

D: TRBD1
J: TRBJ2-7
V: TRBV9
CDR3: CASSVGTGAYEQYF

D: .
J: TRBJ1-5
V: TRBV28
CDR3: CASSKIQGNNQPQHF

D: TRBD1
J: TRBJ2-1
V: TRBV7-9
CDR3: CASSRDGQGLYNEQFF

D: TRBD1
J: TRBJ1-5
V: TRBV10-2
CDR3: CASSTGGNNQPQHF

D: .
J: TRBJ2-5
V: TRBV14
CDR3: CASSQEERMQETQYF

D: TRBD1
J: TRBJ2-2
V: TRBV19
CDR3: CASSITGGGGELFF

D: .
J: TRBJ2-7
V: TRBV6-6
CDR3: CASRLTGSYEQYF

D: .
J: TRBJ2-1
V: TRBV29-1
CDR3: CSVDGTFRFF

D: .
J: TRBJ2-1
V: TRBV5-1
CDR3: CASSSDSGSYNEQFF

D: .
J: TRBJ2-7
V: TRBV14
CDR3: CASSRRLIYEQYF

D: TRBD2
J: TRBJ2-7
V: TRBV10-3
CDR3: CAISDEGLPPYEQYF

D: .
J: TRBJ2-3
V: TRBV5-1
CDR3: CARTPLLTGMWTDTQYF

D: .
J: TRBJ1-2
V: TRBV4-1
CDR3: CASSQEWAGSSYGYTF

D: TRBD2
J: TRBJ2-1
V: TRBV6-1
CDR3: CASRLSAGGVDEQFF

D: .
J: TRBJ2-5
V: TRBV12-2
CDR3: CASRLASGYQETQYF

D: TRBD1
J: TRBJ2-7
V: TRBV4-3
CDR3: CASSQVYRQGVNEQYF

D: TRBD1
J: TRBJ2-7
V: TRBV7-2
CDR3: CASSIGQEINYEQYF

D: TRBD1
J: TRBJ2-3
V: TRBV5-1
CDR3: CASSLLRTGPPSTDTQYF

D: TRBD1
J: TRBJ1-3
V: TRBV9
CDR3: CASTIKRQGFHFGNTIYF

D: TRBD1
J: TRBJ1-1
V: TRBV6-6
CDR3: CASSSDRGWNEAFF

D: TRBD1
J: TRBJ1-1
V: TRBV27
CDR3: CASRPGTGLNTEAFF

D: .
J: TRBJ1-1
V: TRBV5-1
CDR3: CASSLPLQGVNTEAFF

D: .
J: TRBJ1-1
V: TRBV29-1
CDR3: CSVDSGYGTEAFF

D: .
J: TRBJ2-3
V: TRBV7-9
CDR3: CASSLRRTNRGDTQYF

D: TRBD2
J: TRBJ2-7
V: TRBV28
CDR3: CASSLTSGYEQYF

D: .
J: TRBJ2-7
V: TRBV7-8
CDR3: CASSLINEQYF

D: TRBD2
J: TRBJ2-1
V: TRBV7-8
CDR3: CASSYPSGRSSYNEQFF

D: TRBD2
J: TRBJ2-2
V: TRBV4-2
CDR3: CASSQDSLAGGNTGELFF

D: .
J: TRBJ2-7
V: TRBV5-4
CDR3: CASSLARGAPYEQYF

D: .
J: TRBJ1-2
V: TRBV19
CDR3: CASSFSMGAGYTF

D: TRBD1
J: TRBJ1-1
V: TRBV6-5
CDR3: CASRGQPMNTEAFF

D: TRBD1
J: TRBJ1-1
V: TRBV6-5
CDR3: CASSPDRVNTEAFF

D: .
J: TRBJ2-7
V: TRBV27
CDR3: CARRNRTYEQYF

D: .
J: TRBJ2-1
V: TRBV5-1
CDR3: CASSLTVSSYNEQFF

D: .
J: TRBJ2-1
V: TRBV30
CDR3: CACAGYDYNEQFF

D: TRBD1
J: TRBJ1-1
V: TRBV27
CDR3: CASSGSTGGETEAFF